This T cell receptor beta chain was documented in a study of T cell changes during pregnancy in multiple sclerosis. Of note for this clone: Other DNA variants within this sample encode the same CDR3.

Using immunoSEQ multiplex PCR, the repertoire was profiled, and TCRdb retains in-frame clones only, with some absent. The sample yields fewer than 85,000 clones, approximately 90% seen once. Trimming removed 2 bases from V and 6 bases from J; junction bases left unmatched: 3. The CDR3 loop spans 15 amino acids. The germline gives CDR1 SGHRS, CDR2 YFSETQ. The material was peripheral blood, obtained in the first trimester of pregnancy. The genes are TRBV5-1 and TRBJ2-1; 12 nucleotides match TRBD2. The sequence came from a female donor in good health, enrolled as a control in a pregnancy study. CDR3 amino acids: CASSLGLAGSNEQFF. The CDR3 bases are TGCGCCAGCAGCTTAGGACTAGCGGGATCCAATGAGCAGTTCTTC.